This T cell receptor beta chain came from a study of PD-L1 blockade in urothelial cancer. Overall study results and limits: Larger 3-week expansion of tumor-associated blood clones was seen in durable-benefit patients. Having blood TCR clonality under the median before treatment predicted better survival.

This CDR3 region has 14 residues. Per the germline V gene, CDR1 is SGDLS and CDR2 is YYNGEE. V dropped 7 bases and J dropped 9; count of bases not matched to a gene: 9. Points on this clone: Its specificity is not known.

A total of 1 to 8 samples per patient were collected pretreatment and on-treatment. Assay: immunoSEQ multiplex PCR; the TCRdb copy retains only in-frame clones and omits some. The data contain about 32,000 clones, around 87% of them singletons. The rearrangement joins TRBV9 to TRBJ2-6; 8 nucleotides match TRBD2. The material was PBMCs, obtained around atezolizumab (anti-PD-L1) treatment. The receptor comes from a man between 50 and 59 years old with urothelial cancer. CDR3 sequence: CASRGGRTINVLTF. The CDR3 DNA is TGTGCCAGCCGCGGGGGGCGGACCATCAACGTCCTGACTTTC.